This T cell receptor beta chain is drawn from a study of cytomegalovirus exposure and HLA in healthy donors. Study-wide findings and caveats: Both high specificity and high sensitivity reportedly marked the classifier's diagnosis of cytomegalovirus status. Immune exposure data for these donors was limited to CMV serostatus. Most TCR sequences were uncommon, yet certain public TCRs appeared in many donors.

Points on this clone: Its antigen is unknown.

PCR primers comprised 60 Vbeta and 13 Jbeta primers. Authors' methods: Unique TCR beta chains numbered 80 million to 95 million in a later analysis, with about 11 million shared. Sequencing used immunoSEQ multiplex PCR; TCRdb keeps in-frame clones, though not all of them. For V, J and clone size, that table is used; D and trimming come from the DNA. The top ten clones hold around 0.3% of a sample with some 190,000 clones, roughly 90% of them seen once. Germline loops: CDR1 MNHEY, CDR2 SVGAGI. CDR3 length equals 15 residues. V shed 5 bases, J shed 4 bases, and the junction held 9 bases outside the gene matches.

The rearrangement links TRBV6-5 to TRBJ2-7, with 9 bases aligning to TRBD1. This sequence originates from a woman in her 30s in good health and CMV-seronegative. Sequences were obtained from PBMCs. For the CDR3, the DNA is TGTGCCAGCAGTACAGGGGGCGCGATGCCGTACGAGCAGTACTTC. It specifies CASSTGGAMPYEQYF.